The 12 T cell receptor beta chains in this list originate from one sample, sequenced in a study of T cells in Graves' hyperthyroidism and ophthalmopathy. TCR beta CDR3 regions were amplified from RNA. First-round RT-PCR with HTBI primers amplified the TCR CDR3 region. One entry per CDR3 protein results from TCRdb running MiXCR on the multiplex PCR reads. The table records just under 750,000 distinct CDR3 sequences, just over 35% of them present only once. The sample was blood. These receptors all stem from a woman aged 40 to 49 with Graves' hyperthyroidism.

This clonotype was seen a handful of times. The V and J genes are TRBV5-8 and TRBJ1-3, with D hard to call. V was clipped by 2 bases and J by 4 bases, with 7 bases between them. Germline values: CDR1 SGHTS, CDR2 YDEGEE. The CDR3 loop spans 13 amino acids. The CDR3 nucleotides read TGTGCCAGCAGCTTCTCGCACGGAAACACCATATATTTT. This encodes CASSFSHGNTIYF.

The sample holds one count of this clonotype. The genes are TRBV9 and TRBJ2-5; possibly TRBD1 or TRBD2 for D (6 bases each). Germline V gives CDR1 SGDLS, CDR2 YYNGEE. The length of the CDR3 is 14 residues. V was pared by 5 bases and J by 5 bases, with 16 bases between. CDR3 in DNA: TGTGCCAGCAGTCATACAGGGAGGATGGAGACCCAGTACTTC. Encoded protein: CASSHTGRMETQYF.

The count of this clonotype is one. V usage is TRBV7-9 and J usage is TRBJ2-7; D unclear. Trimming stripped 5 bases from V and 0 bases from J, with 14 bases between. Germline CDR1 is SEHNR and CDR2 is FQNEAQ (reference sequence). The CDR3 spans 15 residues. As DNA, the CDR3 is TGTGCCAGCAGCCAGACGCTGCCACGCTCCTACGAGCAGTACTTC. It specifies CASSQTLPRSYEQYF.

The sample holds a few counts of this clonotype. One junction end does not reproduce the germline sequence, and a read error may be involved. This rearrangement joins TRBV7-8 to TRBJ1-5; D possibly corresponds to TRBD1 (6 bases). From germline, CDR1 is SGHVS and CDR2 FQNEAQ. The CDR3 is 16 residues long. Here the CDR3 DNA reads TGTGCCAGCAGCTTAGACGTCGACAGGAGCAGTCAGCCCCAGCATTTT. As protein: CASSLDVDRSSQPQHF.

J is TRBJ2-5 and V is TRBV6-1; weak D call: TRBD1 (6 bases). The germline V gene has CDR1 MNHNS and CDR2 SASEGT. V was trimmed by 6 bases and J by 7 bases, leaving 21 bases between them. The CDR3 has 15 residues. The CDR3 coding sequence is TGTGCCAGCAGCTCAGAGGATCAGGGGCAGCGGACCCAGTACTTC. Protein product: CASSSEDQGQRTQYF.

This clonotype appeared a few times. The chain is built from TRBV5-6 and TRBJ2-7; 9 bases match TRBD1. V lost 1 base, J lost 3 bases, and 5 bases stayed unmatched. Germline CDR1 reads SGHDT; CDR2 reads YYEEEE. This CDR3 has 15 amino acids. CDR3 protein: CASSLPPDRGYEQYF. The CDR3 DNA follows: TGTGCCAGCAGCTTGCCCCCGGACAGGGGCTACGAGCAGTACTTC.

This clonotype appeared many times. The CDR3 sequence is CASSLSKYTEAFF. In DNA form, the CDR3 reads TGTGCCAGCAGTTTATCCAAGTATACTGAAGCTTTCTTT. This chain connects TRBV12-3 or TRBV12-4 to TRBJ1-1; D gene unclear. This CDR3 contains 13 residues. The ends were cut back, 2 bases at V and 5 bases at J, with 9 bases in the middle.

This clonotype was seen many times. The CDR3 DNA follows: TGTGCCATCAGTGTCGAGGGAGGGGACACTGAAGCTTTCTTT. It encodes CAISVEGGDTEAFF. This chain joins TRBV10-3 and TRBJ1-1; a weak D match, TRBD1 (5 bases). The CDR3 is 14 residues long. Trimming shortened V by 4 bases and J by 3 bases, and 12 bases separated the two germline ends. Germline lookup yields CDR1 ENHRY and CDR2 SYGVKD.

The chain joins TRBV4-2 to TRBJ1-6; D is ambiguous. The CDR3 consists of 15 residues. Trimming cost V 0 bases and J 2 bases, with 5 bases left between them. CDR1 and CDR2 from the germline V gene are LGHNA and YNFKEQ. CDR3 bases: TGTGCCAGCAGCCAAGATGTTACCTATAATTCACCCCTCCACTTT. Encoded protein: CASSQDVTYNSPLHF.

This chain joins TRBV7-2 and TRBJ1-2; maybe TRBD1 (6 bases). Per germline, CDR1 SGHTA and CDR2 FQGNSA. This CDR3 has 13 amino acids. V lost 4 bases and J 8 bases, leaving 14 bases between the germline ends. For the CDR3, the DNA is TGTGCCAGCAGCTCGTACAGGGATCCCGGCTACACCTTC. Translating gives CASSSYRDPGYTF.

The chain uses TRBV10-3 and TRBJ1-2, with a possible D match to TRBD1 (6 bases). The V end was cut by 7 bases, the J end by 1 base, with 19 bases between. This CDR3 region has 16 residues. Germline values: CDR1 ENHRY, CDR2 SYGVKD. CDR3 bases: TGTGCCATCAACCCCCTCCGACAGGAGATTAACTATGGCTACACCTTC. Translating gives CAINPLRQEINYGYTF.

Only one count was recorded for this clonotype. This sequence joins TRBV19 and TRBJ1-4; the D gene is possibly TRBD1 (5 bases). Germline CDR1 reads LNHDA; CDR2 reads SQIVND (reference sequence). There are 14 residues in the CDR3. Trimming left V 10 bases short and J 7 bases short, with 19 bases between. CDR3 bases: TGTGCCACTCACCCGGGAGGGGCTAGTGAAAAACTGTTTTTT. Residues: CATHPGGASEKLFF.